These 26 T cell receptor beta chains were all obtained from the same sample, sequenced in a study of cytomegalovirus exposure and HLA in healthy donors. Vbeta (60) and Jbeta (13) primers were used in the PCR. Libraries were prepared by immunoSEQ multiplex PCR; TCRdb keeps only in-frame clonotypes and omits some of them. The sample has over 50,000 clones; about 80% are singletons. The sequencing input was PBMCs. These receptors were obtained from a man aged 50 to 59 in good health and CMV-seropositive.

This clone was recorded only once. The J gene is TRBJ1-1, the V gene TRBV4-2, with TRBD1 identical over 7 bases. The V and J ends lost 5 bases and 0 bases, in that order; junction bases with no gene match: 6. This CDR3 region has 15 residues. The germline V gene has CDR1 LGHNA and CDR2 YNFKEQ. The CDR3 loop is CASSSGGLMNTEAFF. For the CDR3, the DNA is TGTGCCAGCAGCTCAGGGGGGCTTATGAACACTGAAGCTTTCTTT.

The chain carries TRBV7-9 and TRBJ2-7; 16 positions match TRBD2. Germline CDR1 reads SEHNR; CDR2 reads FQNEAQ (reference sequence). V trimming: 1 base; J trimming: 6 bases; junction bases outside the gene matches: 6. The CDR3 sequence is 17 residues long. CDR3 sequence: CASSLGEGTSGRGEQYF. CDR3 nucleotide sequence: TGTGCCAGCAGCTTAGGGGAGGGGACTAGCGGGAGGGGCGAGCAGTACTTC.

This clone was counted only a few times. The chain uses TRBV10-2 and TRBJ1-5; D ambiguous. Per germline, CDR1 WSHSY and CDR2 SAAADI. V lost 0 bases and J 4 bases, leaving 10 bases between the germline ends. This CDR3 comprises 15 residues. The CDR3 DNA follows: TGCGCCAGCAGTGAGTCTGGAACAGTTAATCAGCCCCAGCATTTT. Translated, it gives CASSESGTVNQPQHF.

The gene calls are TRBV19 and TRBJ2-7; 10 positions match TRBD2. Germline V lookup: CDR1 LNHDA, CDR2 SQIVND (reference sequence). The CDR3 has 14 amino acids. Germline trimming cut 5 bases from V and 6 bases from J; bases unmatched to any gene: 7. CDR3 loop: CASSSRSGRAEQYF. The CDR3 DNA reads as TGTGCCAGTAGTTCTCGAAGCGGGAGGGCCGAGCAGTACTTC.

The V gene is TRBV4-2, the J gene TRBJ2-2; TRBD1 aligns across 8 bases. Germline V gene lookup returns CDR1 LGHNA and CDR2 YNFKEQ. J gave up 4 bases and V 1 base, and 8 bases lay outside the gene matches. This CDR3 has 17 amino acids. DNA of the CDR3: TGTGCCAGCAGCCAAGCCCGGACAGGGACCGGCACCGGGGAGCTGTTTTTT. This translates into CASSQARTGTGTGELFF.

Only a few counts were recorded for this clone. This sequence joins TRBV6-5 and TRBJ1-1, with TRBD1 matching 7 bases. Looked up from germline, CDR1 is MNHEY and CDR2 is SVGAGI. J gave up 7 bases and V 4 bases, and 3 bases lay outside the gene matches. CDR3 length equals 12 residues. The CDR3 DNA sequence: TGTGCCAGCAGTTCCGGACAGGTTGAAGCTTTCTTT. Its translation: CASSSGQVEAFF.

The chain carries TRBV2 and TRBJ2-7; TRBD1 might be the D (6 bases). The CDR3 extends over 15 amino acids. Per the germline V gene, CDR1 is SNHLY and CDR2 is FYNNEI. Trimming stripped 7 bases from V and 0 bases from J, with 16 bases between. The CDR3 region has the DNA TGTGCCAGCATTCGGGACACAAGAAGCTCCTACGAGCAGTACTTC. It encodes CASIRDTRSSYEQYF.

The table lists this clone with many counts. This rearrangement joins TRBV6-5 to TRBJ1-3; D remains ambiguous. Trimming removed 4 bases from V and 2 bases from J, with 15 bases in between. Germline V CDR1 and CDR2: MNHEY, SVGAGI. The length of the CDR3 is 16 residues. As DNA, the CDR3 is TGTGCCAGCAGTTTCCAAGGGCCCGGGACTGGAAACACCATATATTTT. Translating gives CASSFQGPGTGNTIYF.

This rearrangement joins TRBV4-1 to TRBJ1-4; D uncertain. Germline V gene lookup returns CDR1 MGHRA and CDR2 YSYEKL. V lost 1 base, J lost 3 bases, and 9 bases lay in between. The CDR3 has 15 residues. CDR3 DNA sequence: TGCGCCAGCAGCCAAGGGGCAGCTTCTAATGAAAAACTGTTTTTT. As protein: CASSQGAASNEKLFF.

The CDR3 DNA follows: TGTGCCAGCAGCTCCCGTTCCCCGGGAGCAGAGACCCAGTACTTC. Its protein is CASSSRSPGAETQYF. This rearrangement joins TRBV9 to TRBJ2-5; TRBD2 might be the D (6 bases). This CDR3 is built from 15 residues. V was shortened by 4 bases and J by 4 bases, with 17 bases between the two germline ends. Germline V gene lookup returns CDR1 SGDLS and CDR2 YYNGEE.

V is TRBV27 and J is TRBJ1-2, with D possibly TRBD1 on 5 matching bases. This CDR3 region has 13 residues. Germline-derived CDR1 and CDR2 are MNHEY and SMNVEV (reference sequence). V was pared by 6 bases and J by 4 bases, with 12 bases between. The CDR3 sequence is CASRPQGLYGYTF. CDR3 DNA sequence: TGTGCCAGCAGACCCCAGGGCCTCTATGGCTACACCTTC.

This chain links TRBV4-3 with TRBJ2-3; weak D call: TRBD1 (6 bases). Deletions cut 0 bases from V and 1 base from J, with 8 bases between. This CDR3 contains 15 residues. Germline V gene lookup returns CDR1 LGHNA and CDR2 YSLEER. The CDR3 sequence: CASSQEHRGTDTQYF. The DNA for the CDR3 is TGCGCCAGCAGCCAAGAACACAGGGGCACAGATACGCAGTATTTT.

This clone was found a few times. The CDR3 reads CASSPQGMTGELFF. Written as DNA, the CDR3 is TGTGCCAGCAGCCCACAGGGGATGACCGGGGAGCTGTTTTTT. The J gene is TRBJ2-2, the V gene TRBV27; 7 positions match TRBD1. This CDR3 region has 14 residues. Trimming cost V 6 bases and J 5 bases; bases outside gene matches: 6. Looked up from germline, CDR1 is MNHEY and CDR2 is SMNVEV (reference sequence).

This clone was observed a handful of times. The rearrangement links TRBV30 to TRBJ2-1, with D perhaps TRBD2 (5 bases). Per the germline V gene, CDR1 is GTSNPN and CDR2 is SVGIG (reference sequence). Trimming took off 2 bases at V and 6 bases at J, with 8 bases between the two ends. This CDR3 is 12 amino acids long. The CDR3 here is CAWSRGLNEQFF. Written as DNA, the CDR3 is TGTGCCTGGAGTCGGGGTCTCAATGAGCAGTTCTTC. The full variable domain, in which reference TRBV30 and TRBJ2-1 provide the parts outside the CDR3, is SQTIHQWPATLVQPVGSPLSLECTVEGTSNPNLYWYRQAAGRGLQLLFYSVGIGQISSEVPQNLSASRPQDRQFILSSKKLLLSDSGFYLCAWSRGLNEQFFGPGTRLTVL.

This clone was detected only a few times. The chain joins TRBV6-1 to TRBJ2-7; 10 positions match TRBD2. J lost 0 bases, V lost 4 bases, and 6 bases had no gene match. This CDR3 is built from 16 residues. The germline V gene encodes CDR1 MNHNS and CDR2 SASEGT. Here the CDR3 DNA reads TGTGCCAGCAGTGGAAGGGCTAGCGGGAGCTCCTACGAGCAGTACTTC. As protein: CASSGRASGSSYEQYF.

The chain has TRBV9 and TRBJ2-1, with D possibly being TRBD2 (6 bases). Trimming removed 3 bases at V and 2 bases at J, with 12 bases between. Germline-derived CDR1 and CDR2 are SGDLS and YYNGEE. CDR3 length: 15 amino acids. DNA of the CDR3: TGTGCCAGCAGCGCTACGGGAGTGGCCTACAATGAGCAGTTCTTC. Its translation is CASSATGVAYNEQFF.

This clone has a handful of counts. The CDR3: CSVGTLSYGYTF. CDR3 nucleotide sequence: TGCAGCGTAGGGACACTGAGTTATGGCTACACCTTC. V usage is TRBV29-1 and J usage is TRBJ1-2; the D gene is possibly TRBD1 (6 bases). V was cut by 6 bases and J by 5 bases, with 13 bases left in between. CDR1 SQVTM and CDR2 ANQGSEA come from the germline V gene. The CDR3 is 12 amino acids. The whole variable domain, filled in from reference TRBV29-1 and TRBJ1-2, reads SAVISQKPSRDICQRGTSLTIQCQVDSQVTMMFWYRQQPGQSLTLIATANQGSEATYESGFVIDKFPISRPNLTFSTLTVSNMSPEDSSIYLCSVGTLSYGYTFGSGTRLTVV.

The chain employs TRBV7-3 and TRBJ1-6; D perhaps matches TRBD1 (6 bases). The CDR3 runs 13 residues. CDR1 is SGHTA and CDR2 is FQGTGA in the germline V gene. Trimming removed 5 bases at V and 13 bases at J, with 15 bases between. The CDR3 spells CASSINRVSPLHF. The CDR3 coding sequence is TGTGCCAGCAGCATAAACAGGGTGTCCCCCCTCCACTTT.

This rearrangement joins TRBV11-2 to TRBJ2-5; 10 bases map to TRBD1. TRBJ2-7 explains the end of the DNA better; the J call may be wrong. The germline V gene has CDR1 SGHAT and CDR2 FQNNGV. The CDR3 runs 14 residues. The CDR3 spells CASSLWTGGDEQYF. The CDR3 DNA reads as TGTGCCAGCAGCCTTTGGACAGGGGGGGACGAGCAGTACTTC.

The genes are TRBV7-7 and TRBJ2-3; D perhaps matches TRBD2 (5 bases). The V gene's germline CDR1 is SSHAT and CDR2 FNYEAQ (reference sequence). Deletions cut 1 base from V and 4 bases from J, with 6 bases between. This CDR3 comprises 13 residues. CDR3: CASSLGTADTQYF. The CDR3 coding sequence is TGTGCCAGCAGCTTAGGGACTGCAGATACGCAGTATTTT.

V is TRBV19 and J is TRBJ2-1; TRBD1 might be the D (6 bases). Germline CDR1 reads LNHDA; CDR2 reads SQIVND (reference sequence). V lost 2 bases and J 2 bases, leaving 13 bases between the germline ends. This CDR3 is 16 amino acids long. In nucleotides, the CDR3 is TGTGCCAGTAGTATACCCGTGGGGGCTACCTACAATGAGCAGTTCTTC. It yields the protein CASSIPVGATYNEQFF. The whole variable domain, remainder taken from reference TRBV19 and TRBJ2-1, is DGGITQSPKYLFRKEGQNVTLSCEQNLNHDAMYWYRQDPGQGLRLIYYSQIVNDFQKGDIAEGYSVSREKKESFPLTVTSAQKNPTAFYLCASSIPVGATYNEQFFGPGTRLTVL.

The chain recombines TRBV30 with TRBJ1-5; D is ambiguous. V lost 3 bases to trimming and J lost 1 base, with 10 bases between them. CDR3 length: 14 residues. Germline CDR1 is GTSNPN and CDR2 is SVGIG (reference sequence). The chain's CDR3 is CAWSEGPSNQPQHF. CDR3 nucleotide sequence: TGTGCCTGGAGCGAGGGCCCGAGCAATCAGCCCCAGCATTTT.

The V gene is TRBV6-1, the J gene TRBJ1-1; perhaps TRBD1 as D (6 bases). There are 14 residues in the CDR3. V was pared by 5 bases and J by 5 bases, with 15 bases between. The germline gives CDR1 MNHNS, CDR2 SASEGT. The CDR3, as DNA: TGTGCCAGCAGTCTCATCAGGGGATGGACTGAAGCTTTCTTT. Protein: CASSLIRGWTEAFF.

This clone has only one observation. The chain has TRBV15 and TRBJ2-7, with TRBD2 matching 8 bases. Per germline, CDR1 LNHNV and CDR2 YYDKDF (reference sequence). V lost 1 base to trimming and J lost 1 base; unmatched junction nucleotides: 6. The length of the CDR3 is 16 residues. This CDR3 reads CATSRASGSYSYEQYF. The CDR3 DNA is TGTGCCACCAGCAGAGCGAGCGGGAGCTATTCCTACGAGCAGTACTTC.

The genes are TRBV25-1 and TRBJ2-3; possible D gene TRBD2, 5 bases. The germline V gene has CDR1 MGHDK and CDR2 SYGVNS. Trimming left V 8 bases short and J 6 bases short, with 6 bases between. The CDR3 is 10 amino acids. CDR3: CASGLDTQYF. CDR3 sequence (DNA): TGTGCCAGCGGACTGGATACGCAGTATTTT.

V gene TRBV7-2 combines with J gene TRBJ2-5, with 12 bases aligning to TRBD2. The junction had 8 bases not matched to a gene; V was cut back by 2 bases and J by 4 bases. Looked up from germline, CDR1 is SGHTA and CDR2 is FQGNSA. The CDR3 loop spans 17 amino acids. The CDR3 loop reads CASSLSASGGARETQYF. As DNA, the CDR3 is TGTGCCAGCAGCTTATCGGCTAGCGGGGGGGCTCGAGAGACCCAGTACTTC.